This T cell receptor (beta chain) was found in a study of T cell repertoires in cytomegalovirus infection. Study-level background: CMV infection and matching HLA type were both indicated by public TCR beta signatures.

This clonotype was recorded at least ten times. Its specificity is not known. TCRdb reprocessed the reads via MiXCR and lists one record per CDR3 protein. The table includes about 140,000 distinct CDR3 sequences, roughly 6% detected once. Points from the study as a whole: Carriage of CMV together with the relevant HLA was identifiable through cumulative public TCR beta family frequency. Clonotype analysis showed dominance of the ex vivo response by HLA-C-restricted CMV-specific TCR beta clonotypes.

CDR3 length: 13 amino acids. Trimming took 5 bases from V and 5 from J, leaving 12 bases between them. Specimen: PBMCs. The chain has TRBV12-3 or TRBV12-4 and TRBJ1-2; D gene unclear. The sequence derives from a human donor in good health (CMV status not recorded). Some clones in this sample may be carry-over from other donors' samples. CDR3 DNA sequence: TGTGCCAGCAGTCCCCGGGAGACATATGGCTACACCTTC. Translation gives CASSPRETYGYTF.